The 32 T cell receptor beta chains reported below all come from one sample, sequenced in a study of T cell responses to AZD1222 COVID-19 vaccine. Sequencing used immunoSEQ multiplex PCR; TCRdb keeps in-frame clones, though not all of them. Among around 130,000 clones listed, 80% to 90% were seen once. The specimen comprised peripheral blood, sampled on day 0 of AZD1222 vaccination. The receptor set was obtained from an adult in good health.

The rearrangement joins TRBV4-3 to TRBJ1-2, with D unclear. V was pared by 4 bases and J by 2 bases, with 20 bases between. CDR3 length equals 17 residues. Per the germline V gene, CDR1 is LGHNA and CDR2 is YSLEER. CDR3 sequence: CASSLLERLGMNYGYTF. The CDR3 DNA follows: TGCGCCAGCAGCCTCTTAGAAAGACTGGGAATGAACTATGGCTACACCTTC.

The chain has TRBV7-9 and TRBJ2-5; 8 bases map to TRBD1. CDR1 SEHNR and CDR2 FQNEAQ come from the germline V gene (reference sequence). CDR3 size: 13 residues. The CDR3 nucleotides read TGTGGGACAGGGAGGTCGGGGCAAGAGACCCAGTACTTC. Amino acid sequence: CGTGRSGQETQYF. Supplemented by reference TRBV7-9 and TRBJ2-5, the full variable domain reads DTGVSQNPRHKITKRGQNVTFRCDPISEHNRLYWYRQTLGQGPEFLTYFQNEAQLEKSRLLSDRFSAERPKGSFSTLEIQRTEQGDSAMYLCGTGRSGQETQYFGPGTRLLVL.

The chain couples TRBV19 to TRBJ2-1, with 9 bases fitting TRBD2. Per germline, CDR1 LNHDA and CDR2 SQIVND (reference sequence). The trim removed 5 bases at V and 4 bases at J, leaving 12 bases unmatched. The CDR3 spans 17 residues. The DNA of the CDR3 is TGTGCCAGTAGTCTTAGACTAGCGCGGGAGGGGTACAATGAGCAGTTCTTC. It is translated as CASSLRLAREGYNEQFF.

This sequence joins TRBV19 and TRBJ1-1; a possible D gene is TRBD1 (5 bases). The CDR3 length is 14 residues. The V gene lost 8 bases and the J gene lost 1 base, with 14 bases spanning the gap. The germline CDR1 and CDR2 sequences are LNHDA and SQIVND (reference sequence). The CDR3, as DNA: TGTGCCAGTGGCATGGGACTGGGGAACACTGAAGCTTTCTTT. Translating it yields CASGMGLGNTEAFF.

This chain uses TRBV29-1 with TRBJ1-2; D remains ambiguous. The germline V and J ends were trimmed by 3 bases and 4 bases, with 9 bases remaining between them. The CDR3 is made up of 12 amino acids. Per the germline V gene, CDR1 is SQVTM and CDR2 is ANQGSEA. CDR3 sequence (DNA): TGCAGCGTTGACCCAGGAAGCTATGGCTACACCTTC. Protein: CSVDPGSYGYTF.

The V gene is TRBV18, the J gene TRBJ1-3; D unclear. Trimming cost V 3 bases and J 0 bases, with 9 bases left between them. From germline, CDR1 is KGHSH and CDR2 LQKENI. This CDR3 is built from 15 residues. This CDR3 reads CASSPAGSSGNTIYF. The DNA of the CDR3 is TGTGCCAGCTCACCGGCCGGCAGCTCTGGAAACACCATATATTTT.

CDR3 nucleotide sequence: TGTGCCAGCAGTCCCACCGGGACTAGCAAAGAGACCCAGTACTTC. Amino acids: CASSPTGTSKETQYF. The chain recombines TRBV9 with TRBJ2-5; 9 bases map to TRBD2. V lost 5 bases to trimming and J lost 3 bases; unmatched junction nucleotides: 8. This CDR3 comprises 15 residues. Germline V gene lookup returns CDR1 SGDLS and CDR2 YYNGEE.

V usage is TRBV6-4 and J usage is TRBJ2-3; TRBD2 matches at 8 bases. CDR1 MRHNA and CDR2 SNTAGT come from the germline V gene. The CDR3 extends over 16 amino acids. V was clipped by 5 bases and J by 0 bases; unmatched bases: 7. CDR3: CASSPLGGVSTDTQYF. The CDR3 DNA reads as TGTGCCAGCAGTCCCCTCGGGGGGGTTAGCACAGATACGCAGTATTTT.

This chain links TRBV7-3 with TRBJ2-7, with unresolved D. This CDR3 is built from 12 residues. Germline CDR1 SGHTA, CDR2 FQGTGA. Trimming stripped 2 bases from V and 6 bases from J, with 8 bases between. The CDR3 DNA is TGTGCCAGCAGCTTACCACCCCTCGAGCAGTACTTC. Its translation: CASSLPPLEQYF.

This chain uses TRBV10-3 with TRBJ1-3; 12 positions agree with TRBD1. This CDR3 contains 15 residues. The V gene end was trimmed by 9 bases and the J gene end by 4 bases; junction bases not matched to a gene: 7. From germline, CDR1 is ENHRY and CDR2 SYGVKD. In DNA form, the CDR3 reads TGTGCCATACTCCCGGGACAGGGGGCCGGAAACACCATATATTTT. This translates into CAILPGQGAGNTIYF.

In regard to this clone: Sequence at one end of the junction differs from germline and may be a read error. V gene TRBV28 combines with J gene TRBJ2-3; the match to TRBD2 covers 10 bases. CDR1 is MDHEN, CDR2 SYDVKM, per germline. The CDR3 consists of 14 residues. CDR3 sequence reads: CASSQRGGTDTQYF. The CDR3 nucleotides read TGTGCCAGCAGCCAGCGGGGGGGCACGGATACGCAGTATTTT.

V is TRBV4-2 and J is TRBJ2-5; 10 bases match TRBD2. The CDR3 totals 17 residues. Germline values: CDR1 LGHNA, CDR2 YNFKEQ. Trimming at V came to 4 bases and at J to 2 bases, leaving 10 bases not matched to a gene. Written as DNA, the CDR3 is TGTGCCAGCAGCCGCCCCTGGGGAGCGGGGGGGCAAGAGACCCAGTACTTC. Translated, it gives CASSRPWGAGGQETQYF.

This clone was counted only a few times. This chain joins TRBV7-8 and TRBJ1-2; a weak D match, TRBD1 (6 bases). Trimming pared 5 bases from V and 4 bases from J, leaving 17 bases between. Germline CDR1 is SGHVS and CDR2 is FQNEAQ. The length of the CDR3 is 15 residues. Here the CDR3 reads CASSMSRTATYGYTF. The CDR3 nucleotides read TGTGCCAGCAGCATGTCCCGGACAGCCACCTATGGCTACACCTTC.

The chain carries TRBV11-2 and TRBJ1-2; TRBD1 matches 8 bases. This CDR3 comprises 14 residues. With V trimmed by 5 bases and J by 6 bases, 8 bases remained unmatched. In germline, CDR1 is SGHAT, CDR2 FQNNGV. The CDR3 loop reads CASSPPAGGNGYTF. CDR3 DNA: TGTGCCAGCAGCCCCCCAGCAGGGGGCAATGGCTACACCTTC.

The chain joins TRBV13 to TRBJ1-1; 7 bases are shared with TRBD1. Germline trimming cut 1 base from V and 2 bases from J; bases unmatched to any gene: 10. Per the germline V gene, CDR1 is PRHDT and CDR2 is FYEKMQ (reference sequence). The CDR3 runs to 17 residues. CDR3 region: CASSLDSPGTANTEAFF. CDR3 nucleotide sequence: TGTGCCAGCAGCTTAGACTCCCCCGGGACAGCTAACACTGAAGCTTTCTTT.

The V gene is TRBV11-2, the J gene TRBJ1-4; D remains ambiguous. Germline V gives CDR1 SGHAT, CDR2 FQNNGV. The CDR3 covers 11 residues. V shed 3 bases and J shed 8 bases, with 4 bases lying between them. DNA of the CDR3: TGTGCCAGCAGCTTGCGCGAAAAACTGTTTTTT. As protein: CASSLREKLFF.

CDR3: CASMSGPAHYGYTF. The CDR3, as DNA: TGTGCCAGCATGTCGGGGCCTGCTCACTATGGCTACACCTTC. This chain connects TRBV6-5 to TRBJ1-2, with D possibly matching TRBD1 (5 bases). The CDR3 spans 14 residues. V lost 7 bases to trimming and J lost 3 bases, with 15 bases between them. CDR1 is MNHEY, CDR2 SVGAGI, per germline.

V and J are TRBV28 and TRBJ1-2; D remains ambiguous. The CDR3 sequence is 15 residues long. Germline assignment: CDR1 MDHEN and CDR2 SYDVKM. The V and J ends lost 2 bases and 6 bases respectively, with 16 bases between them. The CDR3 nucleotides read TGTGCCAGCAGTTTAGATTTGGGGATACGCGATGGCTACACCTTC. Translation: CASSLDLGIRDGYTF.

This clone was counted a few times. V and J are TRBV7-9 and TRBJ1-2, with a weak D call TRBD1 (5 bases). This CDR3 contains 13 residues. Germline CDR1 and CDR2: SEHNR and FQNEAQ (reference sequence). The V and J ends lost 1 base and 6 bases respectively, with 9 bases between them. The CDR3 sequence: CASSLESGDGYTF. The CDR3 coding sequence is TGTGCCAGCAGCTTAGAATCGGGGGATGGCTACACCTTC.

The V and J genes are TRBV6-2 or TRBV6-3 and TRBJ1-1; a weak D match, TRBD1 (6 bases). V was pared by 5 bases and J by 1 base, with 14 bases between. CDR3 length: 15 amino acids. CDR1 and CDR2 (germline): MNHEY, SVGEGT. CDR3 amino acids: CASSGYGTTNTEAFF. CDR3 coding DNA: TGTGCCAGCAGTGGCTACGGGACAACGAACACTGAAGCTTTCTTT.

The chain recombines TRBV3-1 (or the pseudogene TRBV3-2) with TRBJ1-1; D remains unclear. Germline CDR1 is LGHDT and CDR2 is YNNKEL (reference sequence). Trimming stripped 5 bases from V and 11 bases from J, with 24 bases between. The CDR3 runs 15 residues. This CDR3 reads CASSLRSPSDRVAFF. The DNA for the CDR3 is TGTGCCAGCAGCTTAAGAAGCCCGAGCGACCGTGTGGCTTTCTTT.

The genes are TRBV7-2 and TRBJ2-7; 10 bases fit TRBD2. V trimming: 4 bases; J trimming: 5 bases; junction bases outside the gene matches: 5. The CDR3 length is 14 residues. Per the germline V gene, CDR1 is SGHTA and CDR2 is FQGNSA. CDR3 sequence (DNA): TGTGCCAGCAGCTCTAGCGGGAGTACCCACGAGCAGTACTTC. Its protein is CASSSSGSTHEQYF.

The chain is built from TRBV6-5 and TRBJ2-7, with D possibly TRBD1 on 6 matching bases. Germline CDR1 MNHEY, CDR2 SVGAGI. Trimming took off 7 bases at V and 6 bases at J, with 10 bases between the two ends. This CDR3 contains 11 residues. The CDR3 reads CASTLGAEQYF. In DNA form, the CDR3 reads TGTGCCAGCACCCTGGGGGCCGAGCAGTACTTC.

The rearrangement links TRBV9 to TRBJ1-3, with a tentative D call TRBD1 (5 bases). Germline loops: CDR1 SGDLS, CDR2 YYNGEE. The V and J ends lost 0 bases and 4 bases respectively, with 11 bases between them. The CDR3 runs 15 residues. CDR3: CASSVEVGEGNTIYF. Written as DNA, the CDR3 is TGTGCCAGCAGCGTAGAGGTAGGGGAAGGAAACACCATATATTTT. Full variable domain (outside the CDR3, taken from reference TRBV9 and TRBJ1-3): DSGVTQTPKHLITATGQRVTLRCSPRSGDLSVYWYQQSLDQGLQFLIQYYNGEERAKGNILERFSAQQFPDLHSELNLSSLELGDSALYFCASSVEVGEGNTIYFGEGSWLTVV.

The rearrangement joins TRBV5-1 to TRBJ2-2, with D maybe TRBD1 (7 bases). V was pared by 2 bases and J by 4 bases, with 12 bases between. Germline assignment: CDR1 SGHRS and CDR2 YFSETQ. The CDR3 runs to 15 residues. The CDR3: CASSFSQGGTGELFF. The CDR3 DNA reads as TGCGCCAGCAGCTTCTCTCAGGGGGGCACCGGGGAGCTGTTTTTT.

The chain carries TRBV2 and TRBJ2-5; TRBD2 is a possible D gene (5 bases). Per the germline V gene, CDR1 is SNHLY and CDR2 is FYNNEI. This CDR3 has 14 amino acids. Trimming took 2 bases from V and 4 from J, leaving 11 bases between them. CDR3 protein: CASSETMAGETQYF. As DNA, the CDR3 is TGTGCCAGCAGTGAAACGATGGCGGGAGAGACCCAGTACTTC.

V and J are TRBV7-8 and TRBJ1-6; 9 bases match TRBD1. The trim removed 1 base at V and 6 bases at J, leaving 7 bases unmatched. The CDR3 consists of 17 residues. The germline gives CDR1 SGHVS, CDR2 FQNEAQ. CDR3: CASSLGNRGHGNSPLHF. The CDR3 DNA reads TGTGCCAGCAGCTTAGGGAACAGGGGGCATGGTAATTCACCCCTCCACTTT.

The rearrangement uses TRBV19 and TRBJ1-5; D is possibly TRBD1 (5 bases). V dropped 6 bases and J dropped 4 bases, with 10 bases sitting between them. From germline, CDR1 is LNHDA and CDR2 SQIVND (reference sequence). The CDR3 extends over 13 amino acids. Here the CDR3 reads CASSREGNQPQHF. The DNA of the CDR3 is TGTGCCAGTAGCAGGGAGGGGAATCAGCCCCAGCATTTT.

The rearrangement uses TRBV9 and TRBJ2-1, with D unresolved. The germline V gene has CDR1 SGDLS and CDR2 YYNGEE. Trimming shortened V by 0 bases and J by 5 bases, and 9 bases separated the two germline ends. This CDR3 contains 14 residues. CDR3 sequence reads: CASSVGTVNNEQFF. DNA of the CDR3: TGTGCCAGCAGCGTAGGGACGGTGAACAATGAGCAGTTCTTC. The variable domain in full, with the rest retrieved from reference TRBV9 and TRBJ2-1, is DSGVTQTPKHLITATGQRVTLRCSPRSGDLSVYWYQQSLDQGLQFLIQYYNGEERAKGNILERFSAQQFPDLHSELNLSSLELGDSALYFCASSVGTVNNEQFFGPGTRLTVL.

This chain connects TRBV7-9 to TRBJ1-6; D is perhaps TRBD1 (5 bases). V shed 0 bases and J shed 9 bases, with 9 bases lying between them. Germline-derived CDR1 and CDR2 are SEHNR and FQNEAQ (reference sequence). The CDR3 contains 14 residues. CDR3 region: CASSLAGAGSPLHF. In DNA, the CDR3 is TGTGCCAGCAGCTTAGCAGGGGCGGGTTCACCCCTCCACTTT.

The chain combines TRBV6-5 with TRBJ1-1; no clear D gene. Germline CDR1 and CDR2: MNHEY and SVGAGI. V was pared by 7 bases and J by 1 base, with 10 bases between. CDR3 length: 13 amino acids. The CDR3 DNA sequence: TGTGCCAGCATAGCCCCATGGAACACTGAAGCTTTCTTT. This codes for CASIAPWNTEAFF.

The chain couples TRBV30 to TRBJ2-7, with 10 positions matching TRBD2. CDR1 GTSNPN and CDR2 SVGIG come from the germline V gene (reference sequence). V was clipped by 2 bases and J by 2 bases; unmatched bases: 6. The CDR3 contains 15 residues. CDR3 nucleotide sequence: TGTGCCTGGAGTAGCTTAGCGGGGGGCGCCTACGAGCAGTACTTC. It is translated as CAWSSLAGGAYEQYF. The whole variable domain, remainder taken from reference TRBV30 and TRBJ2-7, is SQTIHQWPATLVQPVGSPLSLECTVEGTSNPNLYWYRQAAGRGLQLLFYSVGIGQISSEVPQNLSASRPQDRQFILSSKKLLLSDSGFYLCAWSSLAGGAYEQYFGPGTRLTVT.